The present entry profiles one TCR beta chain with its context. The CDR3 consists of 19 residues. CDR1 is SEHNR and CDR2 is FQNEAQ in the germline V gene (reference sequence). J gave up 1 base and V 0 bases, and 9 bases lay outside the gene matches. The data were obtained in a study of OX40 agonist ivuxolimab in advanced cancers. As for the study in general: Patients were treated with intravenous ivuxolimab, dosed at 0.01 to 10 mg/kg and infused every 2 weeks.

Using immunoSEQ multiplex PCR, the repertoire was profiled, and TCRdb retains in-frame clones only, with some absent. The sample records around 11,000 clones, roughly 80% being singletons. The input for sequencing was CD4+ or CD8+ T cells sorted from blood, taken in a trial of the OX40 agonist ivuxolimab. The chain carries TRBV7-9 and TRBJ1-2, with 12 bases aligning to TRBD1. The TCR was taken from an adult with an advanced solid tumor such as melanoma, head and neck, liver or kidney cancer. For the CDR3, the DNA is TGTGCCAGCAGCTTAGCCCCGGGACAGGGGGCTGGCTTTAACTATGGCTACACCTTC. It yields the protein CASSLAPGQGAGFNYGYTF.